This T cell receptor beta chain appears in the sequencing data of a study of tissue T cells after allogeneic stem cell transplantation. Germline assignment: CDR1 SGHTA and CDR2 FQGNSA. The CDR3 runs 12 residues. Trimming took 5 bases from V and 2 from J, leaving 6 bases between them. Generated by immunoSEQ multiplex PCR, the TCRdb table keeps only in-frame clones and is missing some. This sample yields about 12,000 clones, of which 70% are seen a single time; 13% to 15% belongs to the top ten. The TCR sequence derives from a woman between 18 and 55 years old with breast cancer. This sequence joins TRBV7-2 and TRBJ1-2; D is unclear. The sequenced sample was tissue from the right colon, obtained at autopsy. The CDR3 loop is CASSVQNYGYTF. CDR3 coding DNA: TGTGCCAGCAGCGTCCAGAACTATGGCTACACCTTC.